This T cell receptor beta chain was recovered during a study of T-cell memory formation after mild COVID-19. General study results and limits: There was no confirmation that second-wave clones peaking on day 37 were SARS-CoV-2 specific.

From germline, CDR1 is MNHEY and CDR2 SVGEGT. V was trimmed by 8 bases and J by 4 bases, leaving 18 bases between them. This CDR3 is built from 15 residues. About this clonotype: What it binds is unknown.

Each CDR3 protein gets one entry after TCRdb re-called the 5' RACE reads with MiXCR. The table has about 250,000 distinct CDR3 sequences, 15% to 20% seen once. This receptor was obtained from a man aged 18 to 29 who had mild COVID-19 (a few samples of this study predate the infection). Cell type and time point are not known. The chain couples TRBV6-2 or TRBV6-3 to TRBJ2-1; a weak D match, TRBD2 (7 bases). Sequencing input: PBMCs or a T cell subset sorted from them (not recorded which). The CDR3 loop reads CASVDIGGPYNEQFF. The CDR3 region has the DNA TGTGCCAGCGTGGACATCGGGGGGCCATACAATGAGCAGTTCTTC.